This T cell receptor (beta chain) was identified during a study of blood T cell repertoires in COVID-19. Overall study: The United States, Italy and Spain were the sources of the acute and convalescent COVID-19 samples. From T cells, B-cell-depleted T cells, or PBMCs came the material, which was cDNA or gDNA.

How the authors handled the data: The assay estimated nucleated cells by amplifying reference gene primers. Here immunoSEQ multiplex PCR was the method, and the copy in TCRdb shows in-frame clones only, minus some. V, J and clone size reflect that table, while D and trimming were determined from the DNA. In the table there are over 100,000 clones, 55% to 75% of which are singletons. As to this clone: The junction does not match germline at one end; this may be a read error.

Germline-derived CDR1 and CDR2 are SNHLY and FYNNEI. The CDR3 runs 14 residues. Sequenced: peripheral blood. The source of this sequence is a woman in her 70s with acute or convalescent COVID-19. This rearrangement joins TRBV2 to TRBJ2-7, with 8 bases identical to TRBD1. The DNA for the CDR3 is TGTGCCAGCAAGAGACAGGGGCGCTCCGACGAGCAGTACTTC. Its protein product is CASKRQGRSDEQYF.